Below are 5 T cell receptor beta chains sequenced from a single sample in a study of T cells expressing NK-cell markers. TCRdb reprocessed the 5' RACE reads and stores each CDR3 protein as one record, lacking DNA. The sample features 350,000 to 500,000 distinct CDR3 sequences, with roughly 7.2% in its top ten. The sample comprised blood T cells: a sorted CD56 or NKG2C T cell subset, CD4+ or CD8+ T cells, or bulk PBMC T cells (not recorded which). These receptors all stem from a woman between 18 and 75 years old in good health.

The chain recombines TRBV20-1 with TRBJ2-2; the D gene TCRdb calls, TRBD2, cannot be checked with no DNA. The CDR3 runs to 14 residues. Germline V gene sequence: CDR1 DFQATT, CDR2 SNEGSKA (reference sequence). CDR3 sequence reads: CSAWTSPNTGELFF.

The CDR3 sequence: CATSRGGRGPGEQYF. The rearrangement joins TRBV15 to TRBJ2-7; without DNA, the TCRdb call of TRBD1 cannot be checked. Per the germline V gene, CDR1 is LNHNV and CDR2 is YYDKDF (reference sequence). This CDR3 is 15 amino acids long.

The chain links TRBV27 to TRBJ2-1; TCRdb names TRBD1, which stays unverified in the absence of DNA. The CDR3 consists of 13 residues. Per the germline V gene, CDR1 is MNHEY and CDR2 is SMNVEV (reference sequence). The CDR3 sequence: CASSLGRPNEQFF.

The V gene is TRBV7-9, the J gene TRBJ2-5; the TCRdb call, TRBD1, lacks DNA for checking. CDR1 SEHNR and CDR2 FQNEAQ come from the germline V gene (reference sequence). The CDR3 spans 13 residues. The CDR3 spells CASSRQVGETQYF.

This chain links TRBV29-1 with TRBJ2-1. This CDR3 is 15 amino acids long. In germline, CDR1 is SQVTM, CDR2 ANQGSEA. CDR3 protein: CSVEAWVASYNEQFF.